The 5 T cell receptor beta chains listed next were all sequenced from one sample in a study of T cell responses to AZD1222 COVID-19 vaccine. Libraries were prepared by immunoSEQ multiplex PCR; TCRdb keeps only in-frame clonotypes and omits some of them. The sample has about 150,000 clones; roughly nine tenths are singletons. The sample here was peripheral blood, taken on day 0 of MenACWY control vaccination. These receptors were taken from an adult in good health.

The rearrangement joins TRBV7-9 to TRBJ2-7; TRBD1 matches 10 bases. CDR3 length: 14 amino acids. V was clipped by 4 bases and J by 3 bases; unmatched bases: 3. Germline CDR1 SEHNR, CDR2 FQNEAQ (reference sequence). The CDR3 loop reads CASSSWDRGYEQYF. The CDR3 DNA is TGTGCCAGCAGCTCGTGGGACAGGGGCTACGAGCAGTACTTC.

CDR3 coding DNA: TGTGCCAGCAGCTTTCATAGCCCGGGGGAGGGCTACACCTTC. Amino acids: CASSFHSPGEGYTF. J is TRBJ1-2 and V is TRBV7-9, with TRBD1 as a possible D gene (5 bases). The CDR3 covers 14 residues. V lost 3 bases to trimming and J lost 8 bases, with 16 bases between them. The germline gives CDR1 SEHNR, CDR2 FQNEAQ (reference sequence).

The V gene is TRBV11-3, the J gene TRBJ1-1; a weak D match, TRBD1 (6 bases). The CDR3 totals 13 residues. V was cut by 4 bases and J by 2 bases, with 8 bases left in between. Germline V gene data show CDR1 as SGHNT and CDR2 as YENEEA. The CDR3 nucleotides read TGTGCCAGCAGCTCACAGGGAAACACTGAAGCTTTCTTT. This translates into CASSSQGNTEAFF.

The chain joins TRBV3-1 (or the pseudogene TRBV3-2) to TRBJ2-2, with unresolved D. Germline loops: CDR1 LGHDT, CDR2 YNNKEL (reference sequence). V lost 3 bases, J lost 7 bases, and 15 bases lay in between. This CDR3 has 15 residues. CDR3 loop: CASSQSDTYGGELFF. CDR3 bases: TGTGCCAGCAGCCAGAGCGACACCTATGGCGGGGAGCTGTTTTTT.

The chain combines TRBV5-1 with TRBJ2-2; unclear D gene. V was clipped by 0 bases and J by 8 bases, with 14 bases between them. The CDR3 covers 15 residues. Germline V CDR1 and CDR2: SGHRS, YFSETQ. The CDR3 protein is CASSLAPIHGGELFF. As DNA, the CDR3 is TGCGCCAGCAGCTTGGCACCTATCCACGGGGGGGAGCTGTTTTTT.